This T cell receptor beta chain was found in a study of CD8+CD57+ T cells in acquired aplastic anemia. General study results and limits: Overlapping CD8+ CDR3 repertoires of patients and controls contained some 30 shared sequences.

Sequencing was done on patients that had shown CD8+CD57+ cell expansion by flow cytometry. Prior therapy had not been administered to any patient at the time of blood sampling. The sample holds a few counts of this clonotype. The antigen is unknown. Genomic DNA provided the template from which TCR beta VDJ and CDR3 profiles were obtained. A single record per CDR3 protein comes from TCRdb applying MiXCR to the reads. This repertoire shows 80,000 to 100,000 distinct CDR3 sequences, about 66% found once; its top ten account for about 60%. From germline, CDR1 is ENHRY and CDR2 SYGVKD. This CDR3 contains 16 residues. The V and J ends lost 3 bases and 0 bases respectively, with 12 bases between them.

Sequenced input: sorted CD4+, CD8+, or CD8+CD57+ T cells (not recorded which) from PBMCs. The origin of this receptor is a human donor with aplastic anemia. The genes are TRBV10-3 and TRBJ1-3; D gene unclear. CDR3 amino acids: CAISERDTHSGNTIYF. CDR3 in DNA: TGTGCCATCAGTGAACGTGACACTCACTCTGGAAACACCATATATTTT.